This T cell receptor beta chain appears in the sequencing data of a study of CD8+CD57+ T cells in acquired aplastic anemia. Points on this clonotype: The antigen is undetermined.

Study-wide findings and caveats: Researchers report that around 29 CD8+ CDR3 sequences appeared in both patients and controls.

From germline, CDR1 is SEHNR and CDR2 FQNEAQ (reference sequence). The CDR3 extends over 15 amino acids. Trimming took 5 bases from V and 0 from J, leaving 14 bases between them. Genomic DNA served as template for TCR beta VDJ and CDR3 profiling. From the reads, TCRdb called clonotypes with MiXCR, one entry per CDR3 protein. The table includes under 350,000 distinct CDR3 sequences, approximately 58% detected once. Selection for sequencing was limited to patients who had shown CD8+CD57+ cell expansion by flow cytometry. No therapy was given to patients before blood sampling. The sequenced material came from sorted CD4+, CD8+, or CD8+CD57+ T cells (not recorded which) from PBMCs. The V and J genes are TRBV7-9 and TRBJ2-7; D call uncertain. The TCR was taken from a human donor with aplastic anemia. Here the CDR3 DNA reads TGTGCCAGCAGCCTCTCGACGGATAGCTCCTACGAGCAGTACTTC. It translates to CASSLSTDSSYEQYF.